This entry is about one T cell receptor beta chain. The antigen it recognizes is unknown. Base-call qualities are not available, and no considerably larger clone is one nucleotide away. This sample is drawn from a study of OX40 agonist ivuxolimab in advanced cancers. Regarding the study in general: Ivuxolimab, which targeted the costimulatory receptor OX40 (CD134), was an agonistic, fully human IgG2 monoclonal antibody. Intravenous ivuxolimab was administered to patients every 2 weeks at six dose levels: 0.01, 0.1, 0.3, 1.5, 3 and 10 mg/kg. Among the 50 to 55 dose-escalation patients, about 19 had hepatocellular carcinoma, around 15 melanoma, 9 renal cell carcinoma and 9 head and neck cancer. In the dose-escalation cohort, about four fifths of patients were male, and the mean age was 60 years with a range of about 20 to 80. Prior anti-PD-1, anti-PD-L1 or anti-CTLA-4 therapy was permitted, and checkpoint inhibitors had been received by around 39% of dose-escalation patients. Partial responses occurred in three dose-escalation patients, of whom one had hepatocellular carcinoma and two had cutaneous melanoma. The purpose of peripheral TCRbeta sequencing was to test whether ivuxolimab changed TCR sequence diversity and led to clonal T-cell expansion. The paper reports the monotherapy dose-escalation portion (N of about 51 patients) of the phase I ivuxolimab trial. Beyond this particular receptor, the publication reports: After ivuxolimab, expanded clones were on average more numerous among CD8+ T cells than among CD4+ T cells. In the 0.1-3.0 mg/kg groups, partial responders were among the patients with the lowest normalized peripheral clonal expansion, particularly in CD8+ T cells. The antigen specificity of the peripheral T cells that underwent clonal expansion was not determined. At doses of 0.1 to 3.0 mg/kg, clonal expansion of both CD4+ and CD8+ blood T cells was observed from baseline to week 6. Low levels of normalized T-cell clonal expansion were also shown by some nonresponding patients.

Looking up the germline V gene (reference sequence) yields CDR1 LNHDA and CDR2 SQIVND. Cut back by 3 bases and 5 bases, the V and J ends lie 10 bases apart. Inclusive of the bounding cysteine and phenylalanine, the CDR3 is 13 residues long. Of all the DNA, just the CDR3 is kept, 39 bases in frame from base 1. For sequencing of the TCRbeta CDR3 region, genomic DNA was extracted from the sorted cells. TCRbeta CDR3 regions were sequenced using the immunoSEQ Assay. TCRdb obtained this table from immuneACCESS and retained in-frame rearrangements with V and J assigned. These tables miss some clones; where compared with another copy, unresolved V genes account for less than half of the shortfall, and the remainder is unexplained. Across this sample there are approximately 14,000 clones, with less than 85% seen only once. The leading ten clones occupy around a third of the sample. The trial excluded patients who had a history of autoimmune disease or were on systemic immunosuppression. Peripheral blood for TCR sequencing was collected from all dose cohorts at baseline, on cycle 4 day 1, and on cycle 7 day 1. The samples were drawn from a first-in-human, open-label, multicenter phase I dose-escalation trial of ivuxolimab. Adults with locally advanced or metastatic melanoma, renal cell, hepatocellular, or head and neck squamous cell carcinoma were enrolled in the trial. Before TCR sequencing, CD4+ T cells and CD8+ T cells were sorted from peripheral blood as separate populations.

The TCR sequence derives from an adult with an advanced solid tumor such as melanoma, head and neck, liver or kidney cancer. The material was CD4+ or CD8+ T cells sorted from blood, obtained in a trial of the OX40 agonist ivuxolimab. The chain employs TRBV19 and TRBJ2-5, with an unclear D gene assignment. The sequenced DNA is TGTGCCAGTAGTATGTCCGGGTGGGAGACCCAGTACTTC. The translation is CASSMSGWETQYF.